The 10 T cell receptor beta chains in this list originate from one sample, sequenced in a study of blood T cells in healthy people across ages. A second PCR, run for about 7 to 11 cycles, used a sample-barcoded 5' primer plus a J-beta primer mix. Via MiXCR, TCRdb re-called the 5' RACE reads, giving one row per CDR3 protein. The sample lists some 750,000 distinct CDR3 sequences; about 20% were seen once. The sequencing sample was made of blood. The receptors come from a man aged 65 to 79 in good health.

J is TRBJ2-5 and V is TRBV5-1; possibly TRBD1 for D (6 bases). The DNA end lines up better with TRBJ2-7; the J call may be wrong. The CDR3 runs to 16 residues. The germline CDR1 and CDR2 sequences are SGHRS and YFSETQ. The CDR3 here is CASSLDGSTGSYEQYF. The CDR3 DNA sequence: TGCGCCAGCAGCTTGGATGGTTCGACAGGATCTTACGAGCAGTACTTC.

This clonotype was observed a few times. The J gene is TRBJ2-5, the V gene TRBV7-8; possible D gene TRBD2, 5 bases. CDR1 SGHVS and CDR2 FQNEAQ come from the germline V gene. This CDR3 contains 15 residues. V was shortened by 4 bases and J by 5 bases, with 17 bases between the two germline ends. CDR3 loop: CASSYGSARWETQYF. CDR3 DNA sequence: TGTGCCAGCAGCTATGGTAGCGCGAGGTGGGAGACCCAGTACTTC.

This clonotype was recorded a few times. This sequence joins TRBV12-3 or TRBV12-4 and TRBJ1-1, with unresolved D. The germline V and J ends were trimmed by 3 bases and 1 base, with 9 bases remaining between them. This CDR3 has 14 amino acids. CDR3 sequence: CASSFGSTNTEAFF. DNA of the CDR3: TGTGCCAGCAGTTTTGGTAGTACGAACACTGAAGCTTTCTTT.

This clonotype has just a few counts. V is TRBV5-5 and J is TRBJ1-1; D is uncertain. Germline CDR1 and CDR2: SGHKS and YYEKEE (reference sequence). This CDR3 has 14 residues. Between the trimmed V and J ends, which lost 4 bases and 10 bases, there was a span of 20 bases. CDR3 sequence: CASSADPPTAGAFF. The CDR3 DNA sequence: TGTGCCAGCAGCGCGGACCCCCCCACCGCTGGAGCTTTCTTT.

The gene calls are TRBV25-1 and TRBJ2-5, with a tentative D call TRBD1 (5 bases). There are 12 residues in the CDR3. Germline V gene sequence: CDR1 MGHDK, CDR2 SYGVNS. V was trimmed by 5 bases and J by 7 bases, leaving 11 bases between them. The CDR3 DNA reads as TGTGCCAGCAGTCATACAGGCGGGACCCAGTACTTC. It encodes CASSHTGGTQYF.

V and J are TRBV7-8 and TRBJ2-1; no firm D call. CDR1 is SGHVS, CDR2 FQNEAQ, per germline. V was clipped by 8 bases and J by 8 bases, with 7 bases between them. CDR3 length equals 10 residues. CDR3 sequence reads: CASGVDEQFF. In DNA, the CDR3 is TGTGCCAGCGGGGTGGATGAGCAGTTCTTC.

This chain links TRBV28 with TRBJ1-6; 7 bases match TRBD1. The ends lost 7 bases at V and 6 bases at J; junction bases unmatched: 9. Germline assignment: CDR1 MDHEN and CDR2 SYDVKM. The CDR3 has 15 residues. The CDR3 DNA reads TGTGCCAGCATCAACTCAGGGGGAGGTAATTCACCCCTCCACTTT. This translates into CASINSGGGNSPLHF.

Only a few counts were recorded for this clonotype. The gene calls are TRBV20-1 and TRBJ2-3; D call uncertain. The V gene lost 6 bases and the J gene lost 3 bases, with 13 bases spanning the gap. The CDR3 has 13 amino acids. Germline loops: CDR1 DFQATT, CDR2 SNEGSKA (reference sequence). This CDR3 is CSARLVLTDTQYF. Here the CDR3 DNA reads TGCAGTGCCCGGTTAGTTTTGACAGATACGCAGTATTTT.

This chain joins TRBV9 and TRBJ2-3; the D is unclear. Germline V gene sequence: CDR1 SGDLS, CDR2 YYNGEE. Trimming removed 2 bases from V and 0 bases from J, with 4 bases in between. CDR3 length: 13 residues. CDR3 region: CASSVSSTDTQYF. CDR3 DNA: TGTGCCAGCAGCGTCTCGAGCACAGATACGCAGTATTTT.

This clonotype was seen more than once but under ten times. This chain uses TRBV10-3 with TRBJ2-7; 11 nucleotides line up with TRBD1. CDR1 and CDR2 from the germline V gene are ENHRY and SYGVKD. The CDR3 totals 14 residues. V dropped 10 bases and J dropped 6; count of bases not matched to a gene: 11. Here the CDR3 DNA reads TGTGCCAGCCAGGGACAGGGGGACATTAGCGAGCAGTACTTC. Translating gives CASQGQGDISEQYF.